The rows below give T cell receptor beta chains drawn from one sample of a study of cytomegalovirus exposure and HLA in healthy donors. Profiling relied on immunoSEQ multiplex PCR, and the TCRdb table lists in-frame clones only, not all of them. The sample lists more than 150,000 clones, 82% occurring once. Sequenced material: PBMCs. The receptors derive from a woman aged 50 to 65 in good health and CMV-seropositive. Each CDR3 is given with its conserved first and last residue. The order of the fields is J gene, clone size, V gene, D gene, CDR3 DNA, CDR3 protein. The D gene is left open where the match is weak. Size is omitted from some rows. Given values are once, few, many or a class for expanded clones.

>TRBJ2-1|NA|TRBV4-3|TRBD1
TGCGCCAGCAGCCCCGACGGGACAGGGTTCAATGAGCAGTTCTTC
CASSPDGTGFNEQFF
>TRBJ1-1|NA|TRBV7-9|NA
TGTTCCAGCAGCCCCCTAAGAGACATTAACACTGAAGCTTTCTTT
CSSSPLRDINTEAFF
>TRBJ2-7|few|TRBV5-4|TRBD1
TGTGCCAGCAGCTTACAGGGGACCGACGAGCAGTACTTC
CASSLQGTDEQYF
>TRBJ2-2|NA|TRBV7-9|NA
TGTGCCAGCAGCTTAGCGCATTGGACAGAACAGGCCGGGGAGCTGTTTTTT
CASSLAHWTEQAGELFF
>TRBJ1-2|NA|TRBV15|NA
TGTGCCACCAGCAGAGATTCGAACCGCGATAACTATGGCTACACCTTC
CATSRDSNRDNYGYTF
>TRBJ1-6|NA|TRBV30|NA
TGTGCCTGGAGGCGGCTATCGCGGAATTCACCCCTCCACTTT
CAWRRLSRNSPLHF
>TRBJ1-1|NA|TRBV29-1|NA
TGCAGCGTTGCAAACACTGAAGCTTTCTTT
CSVANTEAFF
>TRBJ2-7|NA|TRBV30|NA
TGTGCCTGGAGGCGCTCGGGAGAGCAGTACTTC
CAWRRSGEQYF
>TRBJ1-3|NA|TRBV5-1|TRBD1
TGCGCCAGCAGCCCGGGGACAGGGGGTCTTGGAAACACCATATATTTT
CASSPGTGGLGNTIYF
>TRBJ2-3|NA|TRBV7-9|NA
TGTGCCAGCAGCTTAGATGAGGTTAGCACAGATACGCAGTATTTT
CASSLDEVSTDTQYF
>TRBJ2-7|NA|TRBV5-6|NA
TGTGCCAGCAGCTTGGGCGGAGGCGAGCAGTACTTC
CASSLGGGEQYF
>TRBJ2-3|NA|TRBV10-3|NA
TGTGCCATCGGCTCAAAAGGGGGAGATACGCAGTATTTT
CAIGSKGGDTQYF
>TRBJ1-5|few|TRBV2|TRBD1
TGTGCCAGCAGGCCCAGACAGGGGATTAGCAATCAGCCCCAGCATTTT
CASRPRQGISNQPQHF
>TRBJ2-7|NA|TRBV7-9|NA
TGTTCCAGCAGCCACAGACAGTTCTACGAGCAGTACTTC
CSSSHRQFYEQYF
>TRBJ2-7|NA|TRBV6-1|TRBD1
TGTGCCAGCAGTGGCCGGGACAGGAGCTACGAGCAGTACTTC
CASSGRDRSYEQYF
>TRBJ2-3|once|TRBV7-2|NA
TGTGCCAGCAGCCTTGGGGACTTCCACACAGATACGCAGTATTTT
CASSLGDFHTDTQYF
>TRBJ1-4|few|TRBV5-1|TRBD1
TGCGCCAGCAGCTTGACAGGGGGAGATGAAAAACTGTTTTTT
CASSLTGGDEKLFF
>TRBJ1-5|few|TRBV19|NA
TGTGCCAGTAGTATTGAGGGTGGTCAGCCCCAGCATTTT
CASSIEGGQPQHF
>TRBJ2-1|NA|TRBV4-1|NA
TGCGCCAGCAGCCAAGTGACAGCATCTGAGCAGTTCTTC
CASSQVTASEQFF
>TRBJ1-5|NA|TRBV6-5|NA
TGTGCCAGCAGTTCTCGGGGGGCCGGCAATCAGCCCCAGCATTTT
CASSSRGAGNQPQHF
>TRBJ1-2|NA|TRBV28|NA
TGTGCCAGCAGTTTGGTGAGGGTTGAGGGCTACACCTTC
CASSLVRVEGYTF
>TRBJ1-1|NA|TRBV5-1|NA
TGCGCCAGCAGCTTGGACTCCTCCGCAGAGAGGACTGAAGCTTTCTTT
CASSLDSSAERTEAFF
>TRBJ2-3|NA|TRBV7-2|TRBD2
TGTGCCAGCAGCAGACTAGCGGGGAGTCCGCATACGCAGTATTTT
CASSRLAGSPHTQYF
>TRBJ2-7|NA|TRBV6-6|NA
TGTGCCAGCAGTTACTCGGGGGGACAGTCGGTTGGGCAGTACTTC
CASSYSGGQSVGQYF
>TRBJ2-3|few|TRBV9|NA
TGTGCCAGCAGCAGGGGGGGGTTAGGCCCCAAGGATACGCAGTATTTT
CASSRGGLGPKDTQYF
>TRBJ2-1|NA|TRBV5-1|NA
TGCGCCAGCAGCTTGGAGGGGCTCCGTGAGCAGTTCTTC
CASSLEGLREQFF
>TRBJ2-1|NA|TRBV9|NA
TGTGCCAGCAGCGTAGAACAGTACAATGAGCAGTTCTTC
CASSVEQYNEQFF
>TRBJ1-5|NA|TRBV25-1|NA
TGTGCCAGCAGGGGGGAGGGCTTTCCGTTCGTTAGTCAGCCCCAGCATTTT
CASRGEGFPFVSQPQHF
>TRBJ1-2|once|TRBV30|NA
TGTGCCTGGAGCCCCGGCAGGAGGGACTATGGCTACACCTTC
CAWSPGRRDYGYTF
>TRBJ1-2|NA|TRBV29-1|NA
TGCAGCATTAGACAGACCTATGGCTACACCTTC
CSIRQTYGYTF
>TRBJ2-2|NA|TRBV19|TRBD2
TGTGCCAGTAGGGGTAGCGGGGGCCTAGCGAACACCGGGGAGCTGTTTTTT
CASRGSGGLANTGELFF
>TRBJ1-5|NA|TRBV6-1|TRBD1
TGTGCCAGCAAGGAGGGGGCGCGGAATCAGCCCCAGCATTTT
CASKEGARNQPQHF
>TRBJ2-7|NA|TRBV5-3|NA
TGTGCCAGAAGACCTACGTTAATCCGGGGCTACGAGCAGTACTTC
CARRPTLIRGYEQYF
>TRBJ1-2|NA|TRBV6-4|TRBD1
TGTGCCAGCAGAAAATCCGGGACAGGGGGATACTATGGCTACACCTTC
CASRKSGTGGYYGYTF
>TRBJ1-1|NA|TRBV5-1|NA
TGCGCCAGCAGCTTGGTGGGCAGGACTGAAGCTTTCTTT
CASSLVGRTEAFF
>TRBJ2-3|NA|TRBV7-9|TRBD1
TGTGCCAGCAGCACCCGACAGGGGCCCTTTACCACAGATACGCAGTATTTT
CASSTRQGPFTTDTQYF
>TRBJ2-7|once|TRBV13|TRBD2
TGTGCCAGCAGCTTAGGCCGCGGCGGGGGAGCCTCCGAGCAGTACTTC
CASSLGRGGGASEQYF
>TRBJ1-2|NA|TRBV5-4|NA
TGTGCCAGCAGCTTAAGGACAGCCTTAGCGGGCTACACCTTC
CASSLRTALAGYTF
>TRBJ2-3|once|TRBV7-2|NA
TGTGCCAGCAGCTTAGTATCAAGACTCACAGATACGCAGTATTTT
CASSLVSRLTDTQYF
>TRBJ2-2|NA|TRBV15|NA
TGTGCCACCAGCAGAGTCGGAGATGGAGGGTTGCAACCCGGGGAGCTGTTTTTT
CATSRVGDGGLQPGELFF
>TRBJ2-7|NA|TRBV7-2|NA
TGTGCCAGCAGCTTAGCGAGGGTTGGGGTTTCCTACGAGCAGTACTTC
CASSLARVGVSYEQYF
>TRBJ2-3|NA|TRBV7-2|TRBD1
TGTGCCAGCAGCTCCATTCCGGGACAGGGGGCGAGAGATACGCAGTATTTT
CASSSIPGQGARDTQYF
>TRBJ2-2|NA|TRBV30|NA
TGTGCCTGGAGTGTAGGAGACGGCTCTTTTCTGTTTTTT
CAWSVGDGSFLFF
>TRBJ2-3|NA|TRBV18|NA
TGTGCCAGCTCACCGTCATACAGGGGGGGAACAGATACGCAGTATTTT
CASSPSYRGGTDTQYF
>TRBJ1-1|few|TRBV5-1|TRBD1
TGCGCCAGCAGCTTACAGGGGTCAAACACTGAAGCTTTCTTT
CASSLQGSNTEAFF
>TRBJ2-7|NA|TRBV7-8|NA
TGTGCCAGCACCCTTGGTGGGCCCTACGAGCAGTACTTC
CASTLGGPYEQYF
>TRBJ2-3|NA|TRBV21-1|NA
TGTGCCAGCAGATTGGCAGGGATGAGCACAGATACGCAGTATTTT
CASRLAGMSTDTQYF